The T cell receptor beta chain under discussion was sequenced for a study of blood T cell repertoires in COVID-19. Study background: PBMCs, B-cell-depleted T cells, or T cells were the source of the cDNA or gDNA that made up the material.

Authors' analysis steps: Estimation of nucleated cell counts was performed using reference gene primer amplification. Sequencing used immunoSEQ multiplex PCR; TCRdb keeps in-frame clones, though not all of them. Clone size and the V and J calls come from that table; the DNA yielded D and trimming. This table holds about 55,000 clones, 85% found once. The CDR3 runs 15 residues. Germline CDR1 is SGHDN and CDR2 is FVKESK. Trimming removed 1 base from V and 2 bases from J; junction bases left unmatched: 3. This chain links TRBV14 with TRBJ2-3, with 7 bases matching TRBD2. Sequencing was performed on peripheral blood. The source of this sequence is a human donor in a cohort sampled during active COVID-19. Here the CDR3 DNA reads TGTGCCAGCAGCCAAGGAGCGGGATACACAGATACGCAGTATTTT. This translates into CASSQGAGYTDTQYF.